These T cell receptor beta chains were read from a single sample in a study of identical twins. TCRdb ran MiXCR on the 5' RACE reads and lists one entry per CDR3 protein. The sample yields fewer than 500,000 distinct CDR3 sequences, 14% seen once. This same sample was also taken into another study, of yellow fever vaccine responses in identical twins.

Sequencing was done on a sample of CD4+ T cells sorted from blood. These receptors came from a woman younger than 30 in good health. The CDR3 runs from the conserved cysteine through the conserved F or W. Fields, in order: V gene, clone size, J gene, D gene, CDR3 DNA, CDR3 protein. A D gene is named only where the DNA matches it firmly. Size is stated for part of the rows, as once, few or many counts, or as a class when the clone is expanded.

TRBV6-2/TRBV6-3	-	TRBJ2-1	-	TGTGCCAGCAGTTACTCACAGACCTACAATGAGCAGTTCTTC	CASSYSQTYNEQFF
TRBV14	many	TRBJ1-4	-	TGTGCCAGCAGCCAATCATGGGAAAAACTGTTTTTT	CASSQSWEKLFF
TRBV6-4	few	TRBJ2-1	-	TGTGCCAGCAGTCCGAGTGGTGCCTACAATGAGCAGTTCTTC	CASSPSGAYNEQFF
TRBV2	-	TRBJ2-2	-	TGTGCCAGCACCCCGGGTGGGGACACCGGGGAGCTGTTTTTT	CASTPGGDTGELFF
TRBV7-2	-	TRBJ1-2	TRBD1	TGTGCCAGCAGCTTGCCGACAGGGGGCAGCTATGGCTACACCTTC	CASSLPTGGSYGYTF
TRBV20-1	once	TRBJ2-5	-	TGCAGTGCTGGAAGGGACCGACTTACGGATAGGACCCAGTACTTC	CSAGRDRLTDRTQYF
TRBV6-5	-	TRBJ2-1	TRBD1	TGTGCCAGCAGTTACTCGATTCCGGGACAGGGTTTCCCTAACGAGCAGTTCTTC	CASSYSIPGQGFPNEQFF
TRBV10-2	-	TRBJ2-3	-	TGCGCCAGCACGGGACTCCAGCTTGAGGATACGCAGTATTTT	CASTGLQLEDTQYF
TRBV24-1	-	TRBJ2-3	-	TGTGCCACCAGTGACCGAATTGGAGGCACAGATACGCAGTATTTT	CATSDRIGGTDTQYF
TRBV11-2	-	TRBJ1-1	-	TGTGCCAGCAGCCGCACATGGGACACCGGGATGAACACTGAAGCTTTCTTT	CASSRTWDTGMNTEAFF
TRBV7-3	many	TRBJ2-3	TRBD2	TGTGCCAGCAGCTTAGCGGGGGGGAACACAGATACGCAGTATTTT	CASSLAGGNTDTQYF
TRBV10-3	-	TRBJ2-1	-	TGTGCCATCAGGACCCTTTACAATGAGCAGTTCTTC	CAIRTLYNEQFF
TRBV12-3/TRBV12-4	-	TRBJ2-1	TRBD2	TGTGCCCTCAGTTTAAGACTAGCGGGAGCGGCACGGTCCTACAATGAGCAGTTCTTC	CALSLRLAGAARSYNEQFF
TRBV7-2	-	TRBJ1-2	-	TGTGCCACCCCCGACCTCGTTCCCTTC	CATPDLVPF
TRBV5-1	-	TRBJ2-1	TRBD2	TGCGCCAGCACCTTAACCGGGACTAGCTTCAATGAGCAGTTCTTC	CASTLTGTSFNEQFF
TRBV4-3	many	TRBJ2-5	-	TGCGCCAGCAGCCCGCAGATGGGAGAGACCCAGTACTTC	CASSPQMGETQYF
TRBV27	-	TRBJ2-1	TRBD2	TGTGCCAGCAGTCCCCGGGGGGGGCGTGTTGACAATGAGCAGTTCTTC	CASSPRGGRVDNEQFF
TRBV6-2/TRBV6-3	many	TRBJ2-1	-	TGTGCCAGCAGGGCCCTGAGCTCCTACAATGAGCAGTTCTTC	CASRALSSYNEQFF
TRBV7-6	many	TRBJ2-3	-	TGTGCCAGCAGCTTAGGGGCCGCCCCCAGCACAGATACGCAGTATTTT	CASSLGAAPSTDTQYF
TRBV4-1	-	TRBJ1-1	-	TGCGCCAGCAGCCAAGATCGAGGGCTCACTGAAGCTTTCTTT	CASSQDRGLTEAFF
TRBV2	many	TRBJ1-5	TRBD1	TGTGCCAGCAATGTAGGACAGGGGTACAATCAGCCCCAGCATTTT	CASNVGQGYNQPQHF
TRBV7-2	many	TRBJ2-5	-	TGTGCCAGCAGCTTTTTTCAGCAACAAGAGACCCAGTACTTC	CASSFFQQQETQYF
TRBV28	few	TRBJ2-5	TRBD2	TGTGCCAGCAGGGGGAGCGGGAGCTTCGAGACCCAGTACTTC	CASRGSGSFETQYF
TRBV3-1	few	TRBJ2-7	TRBD1	TGTGCCAGCAGCCGCTCTGGGACAGGGGGCTGGGAGCAGTACTTC	CASSRSGTGGWEQYF
TRBV7-3	many	TRBJ2-3	TRBD2	TGTGCCAGCAGCTTAACCCGTTGGGGGGGGCAGTATTTT	CASSLTRWGGQYF
TRBV5-1	-	TRBJ2-1	TRBD1	TGCGCCAGCAGCTTCGGACAGGGCGCGCAGTTCTTC	CASSFGQGAQFF
TRBV20-1	-	TRBJ2-1	TRBD2	TGCAGTGCCCTTGGGAGTCTAGCGGGTTACAATGAGCAGTTCTTC	CSALGSLAGYNEQFF
TRBV2	-	TRBJ1-6	-	TGTGCCAGCAGTGAATGGGGGCTGAGAAATTCACCCCTCCACTTT	CASSEWGLRNSPLHF
TRBV20-1	-	TRBJ2-3	TRBD1	TGCAGTGCTAGCCTAACCGGGACAGGGCTCGCAGATACGCAGTATTTT	CSASLTGTGLADTQYF
TRBV12-3/TRBV12-4	few	TRBJ2-6	-	TGTGCCCGCAGTTTAAATTTTTACGGAGACTCTGGGGCCAACGTCCTGACTTTC	CARSLNFYGDSGANVLTF
TRBV5-1	-	TRBJ2-2	TRBD1	TGCGCCAGCACCTTCGTGGCAGGGGGCACCGGGGAGCTGTTTTTT	CASTFVAGGTGELFF
TRBV5-1	many	TRBJ2-5	TRBD2	TGCGCCAGCAGCTTGGTGCCGGGAGGGCAGAAGACCCAGTACTTC	CASSLVPGGQKTQYF
TRBV4-3	-	TRBJ2-3	TRBD1	TGCGCCAGCAGCCAAGACAGGGGGTCGGATACGCAGTATTTT	CASSQDRGSDTQYF
TRBV5-1	few	TRBJ2-3	TRBD1	TGCGCCAGCAGCTCGAATCCGGGACAGGGACGGAGCTGGTTGGATACGCAGTATTTT	CASSSNPGQGRSWLDTQYF
TRBV7-4	-	TRBJ1-5	-	TGTGCCAGCAGCCCGGGGTGGACTGCCGTCAATCAGCCCCAGCATTTT	CASSPGWTAVNQPQHF
TRBV12-3/TRBV12-4	-	TRBJ2-5	-	TGTGCCAGCACCTCTATAGGGGGGCAAGAGACCCAGTACTTC	CASTSIGGQETQYF
TRBV6-2/TRBV6-3	-	TRBJ2-5	TRBD1	TGTGCCAGCAGTTACTCGAGGGACAGGGTTTCGGAAGAGACCCAGTACTTC	CASSYSRDRVSEETQYF
TRBV29-1	-	TRBJ2-5	TRBD2	TGCAGCGTTGAAAGGGCGCGGGGGGAGACCCAGTACTTC	CSVERARGETQYF
TRBV4-3	many	TRBJ2-7	-	TGCGCCAGCAGTCTGCTATTGAGCTCCTACGAGCAGTACTTC	CASSLLLSSYEQYF
TRBV20-1	-	TRBJ1-6	-	TGCAGTGCTAGAGATCGAAATTATAATTCACCCCTCCACTTT	CSARDRNYNSPLHF
TRBV10-3	-	TRBJ2-2	-	TGTGCCATCTCAGTCCCTAGCGGGGAGCTGTTTTTT	CAISVPSGELFF
TRBV29-1	many	TRBJ2-6	-	TGCAGCGTTGTAGTTCAGGGGAAAATGCTATCTGGGGCCAACGTCCTGACTTTC	CSVVVQGKMLSGANVLTF
TRBV6-5	-	TRBJ2-5	-	TGTGCCAGCAGTTCCCTTTTCGCGGGAGAGACCCAGTACTTC	CASSSLFAGETQYF
TRBV6-6	-	TRBJ2-1	-	TGTGCCAGCAGTTACTGGGGAGGCAATGAGCAGTTCTTC	CASSYWGGNEQFF
TRBV5-8	few	TRBJ1-1	-	TGTGCCAGCAGCTACAGGGCCGCGCCGGGTGGAGCTTTCTTT	CASSYRAAPGGAFF
TRBV7-2	-	TRBJ2-7	TRBD2	TGTGCCAGCAGGCCAACGGCGGGAGGGAGTTTTAAGGGCTACGAGCAGTACTTC	CASRPTAGGSFKGYEQYF
TRBV11-2	-	TRBJ2-1	TRBD2	TGTGCCAGCAGCTTAGTGCGGGGGGGTACGCGACGTATTGAGCAGTTCTTC	CASSLVRGGTRRIEQFF
TRBV18	many	TRBJ2-1	-	TGTGCCAGCTCACCACCGATAGGTAATGAGCAGTTCTTC	CASSPPIGNEQFF
TRBV27	few	TRBJ2-2	-	TGTGCCAGCAGATCCGACTTAGGCGGGGAGCTGTTTTTT	CASRSDLGGELFF
TRBV12-3/TRBV12-4	many	TRBJ2-5	-	TGTGCCAGCAGACCAGGGGTTCAGGGTGAGACCCAGTACTTC	CASRPGVQGETQYF
TRBV5-1	-	TRBJ2-3	-	TGCGCCAGCAGCTTGGAGCAGTTGGGGGATACGCAGTATTTT	CASSLEQLGDTQYF
TRBV20-1	-	TRBJ2-1	TRBD2	TGCAGTGCTAGTAAGACTAGCGGGACCTACAATGAGCAGTTCTTC	CSASKTSGTYNEQFF